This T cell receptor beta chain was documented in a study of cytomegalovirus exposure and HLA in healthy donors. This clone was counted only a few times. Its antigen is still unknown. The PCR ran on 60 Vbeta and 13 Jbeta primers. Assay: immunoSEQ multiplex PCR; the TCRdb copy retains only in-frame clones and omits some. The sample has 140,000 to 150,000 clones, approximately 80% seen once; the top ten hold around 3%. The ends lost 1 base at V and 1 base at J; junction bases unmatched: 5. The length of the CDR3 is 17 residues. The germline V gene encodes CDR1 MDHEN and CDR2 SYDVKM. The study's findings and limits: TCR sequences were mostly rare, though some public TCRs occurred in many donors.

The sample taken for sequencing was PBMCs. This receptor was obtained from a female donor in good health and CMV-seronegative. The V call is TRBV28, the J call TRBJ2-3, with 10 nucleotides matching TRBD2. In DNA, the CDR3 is TGTGCCAGCAGTTTATCCGTAGGGACTAGCGGCACAGATACGCAGTATTTT. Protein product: CASSLSVGTSGTDTQYF.